The 21 T cell receptor beta chains below all came from one sample that was sequenced in a study of blood T cell repertoires in COVID-19. Some clones are missing from TCRdb's copy, which holds only in-frame ones; the method was immunoSEQ multiplex PCR. Of 100,000 to 150,000 clones listed, 88% are singletons. Material: peripheral blood. These receptors all stem from a human donor in a cohort sampled during active COVID-19.

The genes are TRBV5-6 and TRBJ2-2, with D perhaps matching TRBD2 (5 bases). Trimming cost V 4 bases and J 7 bases, with 23 bases left between them. The CDR3 has 17 amino acids. Germline V gene lookup returns CDR1 SGHDT and CDR2 YYEEEE. The CDR3 protein is CASSQLELGIMGGELFF. The CDR3 region has the DNA TGTGCCAGCAGCCAACTAGAGTTGGGGATAATGGGCGGGGAGCTGTTTTTT.

A few counts support this clone. The chain has TRBV28 and TRBJ2-7, with D unresolved. The CDR3 covers 14 residues. The V end was cut by 6 bases, the J end by 7 bases, with 19 bases between. Germline-derived CDR1 and CDR2 are MDHEN and SYDVKM. The CDR3 protein is CASRAQVSLREQYF. DNA for the CDR3: TGTGCCAGCAGGGCGCAGGTTAGTCTTAGGGAGCAGTACTTC.

The V and J genes are TRBV30 and TRBJ2-6; 8 nucleotides match TRBD1. V trimming: 3 bases; J trimming: 4 bases; junction bases outside the gene matches: 14. The CDR3 runs to 18 residues. Germline CDR1 is GTSNPN and CDR2 is SVGIG (reference sequence). The CDR3 loop is CAWRIKGTGFSGANVLTF. CDR3 DNA sequence: TGTGCCTGGAGGATCAAAGGGACAGGTTTTTCAGGGGCCAACGTCCTGACTTTC.

The V gene is TRBV20-1, the J gene TRBJ2-7; D might be TRBD2 (5 bases). V lost 3 bases and J 6 bases, leaving 24 bases between the germline ends. Per germline, CDR1 DFQATT and CDR2 SNEGSKA (reference sequence). This CDR3 spans 16 amino acids. CDR3 sequence (DNA): TGCAGTGCTAGTACTTGGGGTCTAGGTGAGGGCCTCGAGCAGTACTTC. Its protein product is CSASTWGLGEGLEQYF.

The V call is TRBV4-1, the J call TRBJ2-1; no reliable D call. Per germline, CDR1 MGHRA and CDR2 YSYEKL. V was cut by 1 base and J by 6 bases, with 10 bases left in between. This CDR3 is built from 14 residues. The CDR3 nucleotides read TGCGCCAGCAGCCAAGTTCCTAGAGCCAATGAGCAGTTCTTC. Encoded protein: CASSQVPRANEQFF.

The V and J genes are TRBV13 and TRBJ1-6; a possible D gene is TRBD1 (5 bases). V was shortened by 7 bases and J by 7 bases, with 14 bases between the two germline ends. This CDR3 is built from 14 residues. Germline-derived CDR1 and CDR2 are PRHDT and FYEKMQ (reference sequence). The CDR3 reads CASTTSRGNSPLHF. The CDR3 bases are TGTGCCAGCACCACCTCGCGGGGGAATTCACCCCTCCACTTT.

As DNA, the CDR3 is TGTGCCAGCAGCTTAGGCGGGACTAGCTATCGAGACGAGCAGTACTTC. Its protein is CASSLGGTSYRDEQYF. The chain is built from TRBV13 and TRBJ2-7; TRBD2 aligns across 9 bases. CDR3 length: 16 residues. Germline V gene data show CDR1 as PRHDT and CDR2 as FYEKMQ (reference sequence). Trimming cost V 0 bases and J 5 bases; bases outside gene matches: 8.

This clone was found once. The chain is built from TRBV29-1 and TRBJ1-6; 10 positions agree with TRBD1. CDR1 is SQVTM, CDR2 ANQGSEA, per germline. The CDR3 has 14 amino acids. The trim removed 5 bases at V and 10 bases at J, leaving 8 bases unmatched. The DNA for the CDR3 is TGCAGCGTTCAGACAGGGGGCTCTTGGTCACCCCTCCACTTT. Protein: CSVQTGGSWSPLHF.

In DNA form, the CDR3 reads TGTGCCAGTGGGGTAGGGAGGAAGAACACTGAAGCTTTCTTT. Its protein is CASGVGRKNTEAFF. The V gene is TRBV19, the J gene TRBJ1-1; D uncertain. Trimming removed 8 bases at V and 1 base at J, with 14 bases between. Germline CDR1 reads LNHDA; CDR2 reads SQIVND (reference sequence). This CDR3 contains 14 residues.

The rearrangement uses TRBV20-1 and TRBJ1-2, with 7 bases lining up with TRBD1. This CDR3 is built from 15 residues. J was trimmed by 4 bases and V by 3 bases; bases with no gene match: 11. CDR1 is DFQATT, CDR2 SNEGSKA, per germline (reference sequence). DNA for the CDR3: TGCAGTGCTAGTTATCGGCAGGGGGTATTCTATGGCTACACCTTC. This gives the protein CSASYRQGVFYGYTF.

The V call is TRBV5-6, the J call TRBJ1-2; perhaps TRBD1 as D (6 bases). V was shortened by 0 bases and J by 7 bases, with 7 bases between the two germline ends. The CDR3 sequence is 12 residues long. Germline values: CDR1 SGHDT, CDR2 YYEEEE. The CDR3 DNA reads TGTGCCAGCAGCTTGGGGACAGTTGGCTACACCTTC. Translating gives CASSLGTVGYTF.

This clone appeared a single time. The rearrangement joins TRBV28 to TRBJ2-5, with D maybe TRBD2 (6 bases). V lost 7 bases, J lost 1 base, and 16 bases lay in between. CDR3 length: 15 residues. Germline loops: CDR1 MDHEN, CDR2 SYDVKM. The CDR3 DNA reads as TGTGCCAGCACCCAGTTCTCCGGGGGCCAAGAGACCCAGTACTTC. As protein: CASTQFSGGQETQYF.

V is TRBV3-1 (or the pseudogene TRBV3-2) and J is TRBJ1-1; D perhaps matches TRBD1 (5 bases). V was shortened by 0 bases and J by 5 bases, with 16 bases between the two germline ends. Germline assignment: CDR1 LGHDT and CDR2 YNNKEL (reference sequence). This CDR3 spans 16 amino acids. The CDR3 DNA is TGTGCCAGCAGCCAAGAAGGTTTTTGGGGCAGGACTGAAGCTTTCTTT. Translating it yields CASSQEGFWGRTEAFF.

This chain links TRBV27 with TRBJ2-1; 9 bases are a match to TRBD2. The germline V gene encodes CDR1 MNHEY and CDR2 SMNVEV (reference sequence). The junction had 5 bases not matched to a gene; V was cut back by 3 bases and J by 8 bases. This CDR3 spans 14 amino acids. CDR3 coding DNA: TGTGCCAGCAGTTTCGGCGGGAGGGCCCATGAGCAGTTCTTC. This translates into CASSFGGRAHEQFF.

V gene TRBV2 combines with J gene TRBJ1-1; no definite D call. The CDR3 length is 15 residues. Germline V gives CDR1 SNHLY, CDR2 FYNNEI. The V and J ends lost 4 bases and 1 base respectively, with 13 bases between them. The CDR3 region is CASSGQNLGNTEAFF. The CDR3 DNA sequence: TGTGCCAGCAGTGGGCAGAACCTAGGGAACACTGAAGCTTTCTTT. Combining the CDR3 with reference TRBV2 and TRBJ1-1 gives the whole variable domain EPEVTQTPSHQVTQMGQEVILRCVPISNHLYFYWYRQILGQKVEFLVSFYNNEISEKSEIFDDQFSVERPDGSNFTLKIRSTKLEDSAMYFCASSGQNLGNTEAFFGQGTRLTVV.

The chain uses TRBV5-5 and TRBJ2-2; 8 nucleotides line up with TRBD1. The CDR3 totals 14 residues. Germline values: CDR1 SGHKS, CDR2 YYEKEE (reference sequence). After removal of 4 bases from V and 4 bases from J, the junction contained 3 bases not matched to a gene. The CDR3 sequence is CASSTTGATGELFF. CDR3 sequence (DNA): TGTGCCAGCAGCACGACAGGGGCCACCGGGGAGCTGTTTTTT.

The rearrangement joins TRBV5-4 to TRBJ2-2; 7 nucleotides line up with TRBD1. The CDR3 has 13 residues. V shed 5 bases, J shed 5 bases, and the junction held 3 bases outside the gene matches. Germline-derived CDR1 and CDR2 are SGHNT and YYREEE (reference sequence). The CDR3 loop reads CASRGQVTGELFF. The CDR3 coding sequence is TGTGCCAGCAGAGGACAGGTTACCGGGGAGCTGTTTTTT.

V usage is TRBV5-4 and J usage is TRBJ2-7, with D unresolved. CDR1 SGHNT and CDR2 YYREEE come from the germline V gene (reference sequence). CDR3 length: 15 residues. The V end lost 4 bases, the J end lost 2 bases, and 16 bases lay between the germline ends. In nucleotides, the CDR3 is TGTGCCAGCAGCCTCCTCGCCGAGAAAACCTACGAGCAGTACTTC. It translates to CASSLLAEKTYEQYF.

The chain has TRBV27 and TRBJ2-3; 12 bases fit TRBD2. V gave up 7 bases and J gave up 10 bases; unmatched junction bases: 15. Germline values: CDR1 MNHEY, CDR2 SMNVEV (reference sequence). The CDR3 spans 16 residues. This CDR3 reads CASTKNTSGRKDAQYF. As DNA, the CDR3 is TGTGCCAGCACCAAAAATACTAGCGGGAGGAAGGATGCGCAGTATTTT.

CDR3 loop: CATYSDRALGKTQYF. The CDR3 nucleotides read TGTGCCACCTATTCCGACAGGGCCCTTGGGAAGACCCAGTACTTC. This chain connects TRBV24-1 to TRBJ2-5; TRBD1 matches at 7 bases. CDR1 and CDR2 (germline): KGHDR, SFDVKD. The CDR3 loop spans 15 amino acids. Trimming at V came to 9 bases and at J to 6 bases, leaving 15 bases not matched to a gene.

J is TRBJ2-7 and V is TRBV6-5; possible D gene TRBD2, 7 bases. Trimming stripped 6 bases from V and 4 bases from J, with 16 bases between. This CDR3 region has 14 residues. Germline V gives CDR1 MNHEY, CDR2 SVGAGI. The DNA of the CDR3 is TGTGCCAGCAGACGGGGGGCGCGGTTTTACGAGCAGTACTTC. Protein product: CASRRGARFYEQYF.